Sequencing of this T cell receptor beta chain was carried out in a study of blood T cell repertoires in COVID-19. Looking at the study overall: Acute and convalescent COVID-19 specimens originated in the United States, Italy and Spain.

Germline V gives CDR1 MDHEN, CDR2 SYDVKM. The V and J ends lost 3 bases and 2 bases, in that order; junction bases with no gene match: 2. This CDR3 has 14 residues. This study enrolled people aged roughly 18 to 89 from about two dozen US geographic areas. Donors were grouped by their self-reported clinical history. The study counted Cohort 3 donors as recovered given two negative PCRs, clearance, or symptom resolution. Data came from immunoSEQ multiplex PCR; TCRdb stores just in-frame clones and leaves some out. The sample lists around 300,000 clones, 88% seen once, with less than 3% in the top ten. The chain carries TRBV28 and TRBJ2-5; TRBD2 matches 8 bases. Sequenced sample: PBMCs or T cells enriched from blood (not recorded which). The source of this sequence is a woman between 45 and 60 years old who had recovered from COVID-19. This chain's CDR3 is CASSLAGGQETQYF. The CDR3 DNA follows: TGTGCCAGCAGTTTGGCGGGAGGACAAGAGACCCAGTACTTC.